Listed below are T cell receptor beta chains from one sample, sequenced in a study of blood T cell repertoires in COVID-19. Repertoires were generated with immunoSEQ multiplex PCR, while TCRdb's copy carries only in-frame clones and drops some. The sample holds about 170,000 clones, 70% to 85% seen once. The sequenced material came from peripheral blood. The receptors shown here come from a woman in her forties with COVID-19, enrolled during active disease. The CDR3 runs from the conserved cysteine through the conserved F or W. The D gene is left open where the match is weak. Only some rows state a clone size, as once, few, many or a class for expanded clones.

TGTGCCAGCAGTCGGGACACCTATCAGCCCCAGCATTTT | CASSRDTYQPQHF | . | TRBJ1-5 | TRBV27 | .
TGTGCCAGCAGCCAGGGTTCGTTGAATTCACCCCTCCACTTT | CASSQGSLNSPLHF | . | TRBJ1-6 | TRBV11-2 | .
TGTGCCAGCAAACTAGGGACACAGGACAATCAGCCCCAGCATTTT | CASKLGTQDNQPQHF | . | TRBJ1-5 | TRBV7-2 | .
TGTGCCAGCAGTTCAACGGGACAGGGGTTCTCCTACGAGCAGTACTTC | CASSSTGQGFSYEQYF | . | TRBJ2-7 | TRBV28 | TRBD1
TGTGCCAGCAGCATTAGCGGGTGGAGCTCTGGGGCCAACGTCCTGACTTTC | CASSISGWSSGANVLTF | . | TRBJ2-6 | TRBV9 | TRBD2
TGTGCCAGCAGCCAAAACGGCAGGCGACATGGCTACACCTTC | CASSQNGRRHGYTF | . | TRBJ1-2 | TRBV14 | .
TGTGCCAGCAGCGACAGACCATATACGCAGTATTTT | CASSDRPYTQYF | . | TRBJ2-3 | TRBV6-5 | .
TGTGCCAGCAGCCCATTCCGGGCCGGGGAGCTGTTTTTT | CASSPFRAGELFF | . | TRBJ2-2 | TRBV28 | .
TGTGCCAGCACGGCAGGGGGAAACAATCAGCCCCAGCATTTT | CASTAGGNNQPQHF | . | TRBJ1-5 | TRBV6-5 | TRBD1
TGTGCCAGCAGGACCGGGACAGGGGGCGCAATTATCTATGGCTACACCTTC | CASRTGTGGAIIYGYTF | . | TRBJ1-2 | TRBV2 | TRBD1
TGTGCCAGCAGCTTTGGCGGGGGAACAGATACGCAGTATTTT | CASSFGGGTDTQYF | . | TRBJ2-3 | TRBV7-9 | TRBD2
TGTGCCAGCAGCTCCGGGACAGGGGGCTTCTATGGCTACACCTTC | CASSSGTGGFYGYTF | . | TRBJ1-2 | TRBV7-9 | TRBD1
TGTGCCTGGAGTGCCTTTGTGACTGATCAGCCCCAGCATTTT | CAWSAFVTDQPQHF | once | TRBJ1-5 | TRBV30 | .
TGTGCCAGCAGTGCTAGCTCCTACGAGCAGTACTTC | CASSASSYEQYF | . | TRBJ2-7 | TRBV2 | .
TGTGCCAGCAGTTTTCCAGGGGTCAATGAGCAGTTCTTC | CASSFPGVNEQFF | . | TRBJ2-1 | TRBV28 | .
TGTGCCAGCAGAGAAGGGACAGGAACCTACGAGCAGTACTTC | CASREGTGTYEQYF | . | TRBJ2-7 | TRBV28 | TRBD1
TGTGCCAGCAATAGGGGCGATGGCTACACCTTC | CASNRGDGYTF | . | TRBJ1-2 | TRBV6-1 | .